Below, one T cell receptor beta chain is given with its context. Its antigen is still unknown. Deletions cut 6 bases from V and 2 bases from J, with 17 bases between. CDR1 and CDR2 (germline): MNHNY, SVGAGI (reference sequence). CDR3 length equals 15 residues. TCRdb's copy holds only in-frame clones and misses some; the assay was immunoSEQ multiplex PCR. This table has 2 million to 2.5 million clones, about 92% appearing once. The sample is drawn from a study of shared clonotypes between healthy human individuals. The study's findings and limits: Non-shared clonotypes were found to have lower generation probabilities than the clonotypes that were shared by all four of the sorted-subset donors.

The chain couples TRBV6-6 to TRBJ2-7; a possible D gene is TRBD2 (6 bases). The sequence was collected from a young man in good health. Some clones in this sample may be carry-over from other donors' samples. The sequenced sample was naive CD4+ T cells from PBMCs. Subset in this sample: CD45RA+ positively selected. The DNA for the CDR3 is TGTGCCAGCAGCTCCTCGGGAGCCTTGGCCTACGAGCAGTACTTC. This translates into CASSSSGALAYEQYF.